This T cell receptor beta chain is drawn from a study of shared clonotypes between healthy human individuals. Study-wide points: Genetic and exposure-history diversity was limited by the few donors.

Comments on this clone: The antigen remains unidentified.

The authors split each subset's genomic DNA evenly across several immunoSEQ plates. Generated by immunoSEQ multiplex PCR, the TCRdb table keeps only in-frame clones and is missing some. Counted here are 950,000 to 1,300,000 clones, around 75% occurring once; the ten biggest clones make up roughly 1.5%. Among the donors, all were Caucasian adults who lived in Nashville, Tennessee. The clonotype originates from a young man in good health. The sample consisted of memory CD4+ T cells sorted from blood. The subset denotes: CD45RA-negative fraction.

CDR3 nucleotides: TGTGCCAGCAGTTCCGGGGAGCTGTTTTTT. It yields the protein CASSSGELFF. This chain joins TRBV6-1 and TRBJ2-2; no reliable D call. The CDR3 is made up of 10 amino acids. V lost 5 bases and J 6 bases, leaving 1 base between the germline ends. CDR1 and CDR2 (germline): MNHNS, SASEGT.